These T cell receptor beta chains were read from a single sample in a study of blood T cells in healthy people across ages. TCRdb reprocessed the 5' RACE reads via MiXCR and lists one record per CDR3 protein. The table records roughly 830,000 distinct CDR3 sequences, approximately 65% of them present only once. Input material: blood. These receptors originate from a man aged 30 to 45 in good health. CDR3s include the opening cysteine and the closing phenylalanine or tryptophan. A D gene is named only where the DNA matches it firmly.

D gene	CDR3 length	V gene	J gene	CDR3 protein	CDR3 DNA
NA	15	TRBV5-1	TRBJ2-7	CASSPPGRGEGEQYF	TGCGCCAGCAGCCCACCCGGCAGGGGCGAGGGAGAGCAGTACTTC
TRBD2	16	TRBV9	TRBJ2-1	CASSVGASGGNNEQFF	TGTGCCAGCAGCGTAGGGGCTAGCGGGGGGAACAATGAGCAGTTCTTC
TRBD2	14	TRBV20-1	TRBJ2-2	CSARGLELTGELFF	TGCAGTGCTAGGGGACTAGAACTTACCGGGGAGCTGTTTTTT
TRBD1	16	TRBV12-3/TRBV12-4	TRBJ2-2	CASSRGTGGRTGELFF	TGTGCCAGCAGTCGCGGGACAGGGGGTCGAACCGGGGAGCTGTTTTTT
NA	17	TRBV4-3	TRBJ2-2	CASSPQITARDTGELFF	TGCGCCAGCAGCCCCCAGATAACCGCCAGGGACACCGGGGAGCTGTTTTTT
NA	15	TRBV20-1	TRBJ2-5	CSASGFLRGGETQYF	TGCAGTGCTAGTGGGTTCTTGAGGGGCGGAGAGACCCAGTACTTC
TRBD1	17	TRBV29-1	TRBJ2-7	CSVEGTVGTGKTYEQYF	TGCAGCGTTGAAGGTACGGTTGGGACAGGGAAGACCTACGAGCAGTACTTC
TRBD1	14	TRBV29-1	TRBJ2-4	CSAEGGQGKNIQYF	TGCAGCGCCGAAGGGGGACAGGGAAAAAACATTCAGTACTTC
TRBD2	16	TRBV12-3/TRBV12-4	TRBJ2-1	CASSGHPGLAPNEQFF	TGTGCCAGCAGTGGACACCCGGGACTAGCGCCCAATGAGCAGTTCTTC
NA	15	TRBV11-2	TRBJ1-1	CASSVSPSLNTEAFF	TGTGCCAGCAGCGTAAGTCCCTCGCTGAACACTGAAGCTTTCTTT
TRBD1	16	TRBV7-9	TRBJ1-5	CASSLTGGAPNQPQHF	TGTGCCAGCAGTCTAACAGGGGGCGCCCCAAATCAGCCCCAGCATTTT
NA	14	TRBV10-3	TRBJ1-5	CAISEGAVNQPQHF	TGTGCCATCAGTGAGGGGGCCGTCAATCAGCCCCAGCATTTT
NA	12	TRBV30	TRBJ1-4	CAWTRDVEKLFF	TGTGCCTGGACACGGGACGTCGAAAAACTGTTTTTT